This TCR beta chain was identified during a study of blood T cell repertoires in COVID-19. Study details: Sources were T cells, B-cell-depleted T cells, or PBMCs; the material itself was cDNA or gDNA.

Original processing notes: Using reference gene primer amplification, nucleated cell counts were estimated. Profiling relied on immunoSEQ multiplex PCR, and the TCRdb table lists in-frame clones only, not all of them. V, J and clone size were drawn from that table, and D and trimming were deduced from the DNA. Among roughly 230,000 clones listed, about 80% were seen once. Grouping used clinical history reported by participants in a survey and questionnaire. This CDR3 is 16 amino acids long. CDR1 SGHDN and CDR2 FVKESK come from the germline V gene. Trimming shortened V by 1 base and J by 8 bases, and 17 bases separated the two germline ends.

Source material: PBMCs or T cells enriched from blood (not recorded which). The sequence came from a man in his fifties who had recovered from COVID-19. The V gene is TRBV14, the J gene TRBJ2-2, with D perhaps matching TRBD2 (5 bases). The chain's CDR3 is CASSQVGALAKGELFF. As DNA, the CDR3 is TGTGCCAGCAGCCAAGTGGGTGCCCTAGCTAAAGGGGAGCTGTTTTTT.